The T cell receptor (beta chain) under discussion was sequenced for a study of vaccination effects on CD4 cells after COVID-19. ViraFEST used viral peptide pools to expand antigen-specific CD4+ T cells before sequencing. CD4+ T cell isolation took place after less than 13 days of culture. After two million PBMC were placed in each well, they were cultured with approximately 10 IU/ml IL-2 and roughly 10 ug/ml peptides. IL-2 medium was substituted for half the medium on days 3 and 7. This CDR3 has 14 amino acids. V was pared by 3 bases and J by 6 bases, with 14 bases between. Germline CDR1 SGHRS, CDR2 YFSETQ. Comment on this clone: The target antigen is unknown.

Data came from immunoSEQ multiplex PCR; TCRdb stores just in-frame clones and leaves some out. This sample carries around 83,000 clones, roughly 80% of them seen once, and the ten largest clones take approximately 1.7%. This receptor was taken from a human donor who received a COVID-19 vaccine. The material sequenced was CD4+ T cells from PBMCs cultured with HCoV-229E spike peptides, taken before COVID-19 vaccination. The chain carries TRBV5-1 and TRBJ2-3; D is possibly TRBD1 (8 bases). DNA for the CDR3: TGCGCCAGCAGCTCGGACAGGGAGGGGGATACGCAGTATTTT. It codes for CASSSDREGDTQYF.